Listed here is a single T cell receptor beta chain. The CDR3 is made up of 15 amino acids. The germline gives CDR1 SGHTA, CDR2 FQGTGA. The trim removed 8 bases at V and 1 base at J, leaving 6 bases unmatched. These data belong to a study of blood T cell repertoires in COVID-19. Study at large: Acute and convalescent COVID-19 samples came from the United States, Italy and Spain. Sample material is recorded as cDNA or gDNA derived from T cells, B-cell-depleted T cells, or PBMCs.

Original processing notes: Amplification with reference gene primers provided the estimates of nucleated cell counts. Method: immunoSEQ multiplex PCR; TCRdb's copy keeps in-frame clones and lacks some. The V and J calls and clone size come from that table; D and trimming were worked out from the DNA. This table holds 100,000 or so clones, around 90% found once. The sample comprised peripheral blood. The V gene is TRBV7-3, the J gene TRBJ2-1, with 9 bases fitting TRBD2. This clonotype originated in a woman aged 55-75 years with acute or convalescent COVID-19. Written as DNA, the CDR3 is TGTGCCAGCGCGGGAGGGGGATATTCCTACAATGAGCAGTTCTTC. Translated, it gives CASAGGGYSYNEQFF.